The rows below give T cell receptor beta chains drawn from one sample of a study of T cells in Graves' hyperthyroidism and ophthalmopathy. Using its own MiXCR run on the multiplex PCR reads, TCRdb lists one record per CDR3 protein. The sample consists of more than 550,000 distinct CDR3 sequences, 45% of them appearing once. Sequencing input: peripheral blood or thyroid tissue (not recorded which). These receptors all come from an adult man with Graves' disease, either hyperthyroidism or ophthalmopathy (not recorded which). CDR3s include the opening cysteine and the closing phenylalanine or tryptophan. A D gene is named only where the DNA matches it firmly. Expanded clones are given a class, and other clones once, few, many or no size at all.

clone size: .; CDR3 length: 14; D gene: .; J gene: TRBJ2-5; V gene: TRBV7-3; CDR3 protein: CASSLGRGSETQYF; CDR3 DNA: TGTGCCAGCAGCTTAGGGAGGGGGAGTGAGACCCAGTACTTC
clone size: .; CDR3 length: 14; D gene: .; J gene: TRBJ1-3; V gene: TRBV6-5; CDR3 protein: CASSYSGAGNTIYF; CDR3 DNA: TGTGCCAGCAGTTACTCAGGGGCTGGAAACACCATATATTTT
clone size: few; CDR3 length: 14; D gene: .; J gene: TRBJ1-5; V gene: TRBV6-6; CDR3 protein: CASSYRGSNQPQHF; CDR3 DNA: TGTGCCAGCAGTTACCGGGGGAGCAATCAGCCCCAGCATTTT
clone size: .; CDR3 length: 14; D gene: .; J gene: TRBJ1-6; V gene: TRBV6-5; CDR3 protein: CASRLQSGTSPLHF; CDR3 DNA: TGTGCCAGCAGACTACAGAGCGGAACTTCACCCCTCCACTTT
clone size: .; CDR3 length: 15; D gene: .; J gene: TRBJ1-5; V gene: TRBV7-8; CDR3 protein: CASSSGRYSNQPQHF; CDR3 DNA: TGTGCCAGCAGCTCCGGACGGTATAGCAATCAGCCCCAGCATTTT
clone size: .; CDR3 length: 13; D gene: .; J gene: TRBJ1-5; V gene: TRBV19; CDR3 protein: CASSFEGEWAQHF; CDR3 DNA: TGTGCCAGTAGTTTTGAAGGGGAATGGGCCCAGCATTTT
clone size: few; CDR3 length: 16; D gene: .; J gene: TRBJ1-1; V gene: TRBV10-3; CDR3 protein: CASSQDGGGGYTEAFF; CDR3 DNA: TGTGCCAGCAGCCAAGACGGCGGAGGGGGTTACACTGAAGCTTTCTTT
clone size: .; CDR3 length: 16; D gene: TRBD1; J gene: TRBJ1-1; V gene: TRBV25-1; CDR3 protein: CASSPATGYVGTEAFF; CDR3 DNA: TGTGCCAGCTCACCGGCGACAGGGTACGTGGGAACTGAAGCTTTCTTT
clone size: many; CDR3 length: 13; D gene: .; J gene: TRBJ1-6; V gene: TRBV7-8; CDR3 protein: CASSLGEGSPLHF; CDR3 DNA: TGTGCCAGCAGCTTAGGGGAAGGCTCACCCCTCCACTTT
clone size: many; CDR3 length: 13; D gene: TRBD1; J gene: TRBJ1-2; V gene: TRBV20-1; CDR3 protein: CSATSGTGIGYTF; CDR3 DNA: TGCAGTGCTACATCCGGGACAGGGATAGGCTACACCTTC
clone size: many; CDR3 length: 15; D gene: TRBD1; J gene: TRBJ1-6; V gene: TRBV20-1; CDR3 protein: CSARVPGQGNSPLHF; CDR3 DNA: TGCAGTGCTAGAGTTCCGGGACAGGGGAATTCACCCCTCCACTTT
clone size: .; CDR3 length: 12; D gene: .; J gene: TRBJ2-7; V gene: TRBV5-1; CDR3 protein: CASSFNIYEQYF; CDR3 DNA: TGCGCCAGCAGCTTCAACATCTACGAGCAGTACTTC
clone size: .; CDR3 length: 14; D gene: .; J gene: TRBJ2-7; V gene: TRBV20-1; CDR3 protein: CSARSPGIAYEQYF; CDR3 DNA: TGCAGTGCTAGATCGCCCGGGATTGCCTACGAGCAGTACTTC
clone size: .; CDR3 length: 15; D gene: TRBD1; J gene: TRBJ1-3; V gene: TRBV19; CDR3 protein: CASSIGTGFGNTIYF; CDR3 DNA: TGTGCCAGTAGTATAGGGACAGGGTTTGGAAACACCATATATTTT
clone size: .; CDR3 length: 10; D gene: .; J gene: TRBJ2-2; V gene: TRBV7-2; CDR3 protein: CASSPGQLFF; CDR3 DNA: TGTGCCAGCAGCCCCGGACAGCTGTTTTTT
clone size: .; CDR3 length: 15; D gene: TRBD1; J gene: TRBJ1-6; V gene: TRBV25-1; CDR3 protein: CASLTGTGSRSPLHF; CDR3 DNA: TGTGCCAGCTTGACAGGGACAGGGAGCCGTTCACCCCTCCACTTT
clone size: .; CDR3 length: 13; D gene: .; J gene: TRBJ2-7; V gene: TRBV10-3; CDR3 protein: CAISTGPSYEQYF; CDR3 DNA: TGTGCCATCAGTACCGGCCCCTCCTACGAGCAGTACTTC
clone size: many; CDR3 length: 13; D gene: .; J gene: TRBJ1-6; V gene: TRBV20-1; CDR3 protein: CSATDSGGLALHF; CDR3 DNA: TGCAGTGCTACGGACAGCGGGGGGTTGGCCCTCCACTTT
clone size: many; CDR3 length: 13; D gene: TRBD1; J gene: TRBJ1-2; V gene: TRBV7-9; CDR3 protein: CASSSGTVYGYTF; CDR3 DNA: TGTGCCAGCAGCTCCGGGACAGTCTATGGCTACACCTTC
clone size: .; CDR3 length: 15; D gene: TRBD1; J gene: TRBJ1-3; V gene: TRBV9; CDR3 protein: CASSVGTGVGNTIYF; CDR3 DNA: TGTGCCAGCAGCGTAGGGACAGGGGTCGGAAACACCATATATTTT
clone size: .; CDR3 length: 14; D gene: .; J gene: TRBJ1-1; V gene: TRBV24-1; CDR3 protein: CATSDPGPNTEAFF; CDR3 DNA: TGTGCCACCAGTGACCCGGGACCGAACACTGAAGCTTTCTTT
clone size: few; CDR3 length: 13; D gene: .; J gene: TRBJ1-5; V gene: TRBV20-1; CDR3 protein: CSATARSNQPQHF; CDR3 DNA: TGCAGTGCAACGGCGCGTTCCAATCAGCCCCAGCATTTT
clone size: .; CDR3 length: 16; D gene: TRBD1; J gene: TRBJ1-5; V gene: TRBV19; CDR3 protein: CASSIYDRGSNQPQHF; CDR3 DNA: TGTGCCAGTAGTATATACGACAGGGGCAGCAATCAGCCCCAGCATTTT
clone size: .; CDR3 length: 13; D gene: TRBD1; J gene: TRBJ1-1; V gene: TRBV29-1; CDR3 protein: CSWRTGGLSEAFF; CDR3 DNA: TGCAGCTGGAGGACAGGGGGATTGTCTGAAGCTTTCTTT
clone size: few; CDR3 length: 13; D gene: .; J gene: TRBJ2-5; V gene: TRBV20-1; CDR3 protein: CSARDDRKETQYF; CDR3 DNA: TGCAGTGCTAGAGATGACAGAAAAGAGACCCAGTACTTC
clone size: few; CDR3 length: 13; D gene: .; J gene: TRBJ2-7; V gene: TRBV20-1; CDR3 protein: CSADGTASYEQYF; CDR3 DNA: TGCAGTGCCGACGGGACGGCGTCCTACGAGCAGTACTTC
clone size: few; CDR3 length: 13; D gene: .; J gene: TRBJ1-1; V gene: TRBV20-1; CDR3 protein: CSARRGADTEAFF; CDR3 DNA: TGCAGTGCTAGACGGGGGGCGGACACTGAAGCTTTCTTT
clone size: few; CDR3 length: 16; D gene: TRBD1; J gene: TRBJ1-1; V gene: TRBV9; CDR3 protein: CASSQDWGQVNTEAFF; CDR3 DNA: TGTGCCAGCAGCCAAGATTGGGGACAGGTGAACACTGAAGCTTTCTTT
clone size: many; CDR3 length: 13; D gene: .; J gene: TRBJ1-1; V gene: TRBV10-3; CDR3 protein: CAISDSGGTEAFF; CDR3 DNA: TGTGCCATCAGCGACAGTGGGGGCACTGAAGCTTTCTTT
clone size: .; CDR3 length: 15; D gene: .; J gene: TRBJ1-1; V gene: TRBV9; CDR3 protein: CASSSTELPNTEAFF; CDR3 DNA: TGTGCCAGCAGCTCTACCGAGCTTCCGAACACTGAAGCTTTCTTT
clone size: .; CDR3 length: 9; D gene: .; J gene: TRBJ1-5; V gene: TRBV10-3; CDR3 protein: CASGKPQHF; CDR3 DNA: TGTGCCAGTGGGAAGCCCCAGCATTTT
clone size: .; CDR3 length: 15; D gene: .; J gene: TRBJ1-4; V gene: TRBV20-1; CDR3 protein: CSARDPQGLNEKLFF; CDR3 DNA: TGCAGTGCTAGAGATCCCCAGGGTCTTAATGAAAAACTGTTTTTT
clone size: .; CDR3 length: 15; D gene: TRBD1; J gene: TRBJ2-5; V gene: TRBV20-1; CDR3 protein: CSATQGARREEAQYF; CDR3 DNA: TGCAGTGCAACACAGGGGGCGCGGCGGGAAGAGGCCCAGTACTTC
clone size: once; CDR3 length: 15; D gene: TRBD2; J gene: TRBJ2-7; V gene: TRBV2; CDR3 protein: CASSETSGRAYEQYF; CDR3 DNA: TGTGCCAGCAGTGAGACGAGCGGGAGGGCCTACGAGCAGTACTTC
clone size: .; CDR3 length: 15; D gene: .; J gene: TRBJ1-2; V gene: TRBV10-3; CDR3 protein: CAISEPQGSDYGYTF; CDR3 DNA: TGTGCCATCAGTGAGCCTCAGGGATCGGACTATGGCTACACCTTC
clone size: .; CDR3 length: 14; D gene: TRBD2; J gene: TRBJ2-7; V gene: TRBV20-1; CDR3 protein: CSARRTSELYEQYF; CDR3 DNA: TGCAGTGCTAGAAGGACTAGCGAACTCTACGAGCAGTACTTC
clone size: .; CDR3 length: 9; D gene: .; J gene: TRBJ1-2; V gene: TRBV25-1; CDR3 protein: CASKSSYTF; CDR3 DNA: TGTGCCAGCAAGTCAAGCTACACCTTC
clone size: few; CDR3 length: 13; D gene: .; J gene: TRBJ1-5; V gene: TRBV6-1; CDR3 protein: CASSPGSHQPQHF; CDR3 DNA: TGTGCCAGCAGCCCCGGAAGCCATCAGCCCCAGCATTTT
clone size: .; CDR3 length: 16; D gene: TRBD1; J gene: TRBJ2-7; V gene: TRBV7-9; CDR3 protein: CASSLGRDRGDYEQYF; CDR3 DNA: TGTGCCAGCAGCTTGGGCCGGGACAGGGGGGACTACGAGCAGTACTTC
clone size: .; CDR3 length: 13; D gene: .; J gene: TRBJ2-3; V gene: TRBV5-1; CDR3 protein: CASGLATTDTQYF; CDR3 DNA: TGCGCCAGCGGCTTGGCCACCACAGATACGCAGTATTTT
clone size: many; CDR3 length: 13; D gene: .; J gene: TRBJ1-2; V gene: TRBV25-1; CDR3 protein: CASSEARYYGYTF; CDR3 DNA: TGTGCCAGCAGTGAAGCCAGGTACTATGGCTACACCTTC
clone size: many; CDR3 length: 13; D gene: .; J gene: TRBJ1-1; V gene: TRBV20-1; CDR3 protein: CSAGTTVGTEAFF; CDR3 DNA: TGCAGTGCTGGAACGACAGTCGGGACTGAAGCTTTCTTT
clone size: .; CDR3 length: 16; D gene: .; J gene: TRBJ2-7; V gene: TRBV10-3; CDR3 protein: CAISEHTPGRHYEQYF; CDR3 DNA: TGTGCCATCAGTGAGCACACTCCGGGACGGCACTACGAGCAGTACTTC
clone size: .; CDR3 length: 16; D gene: .; J gene: TRBJ1-2; V gene: TRBV20-1; CDR3 protein: CSARMGQGGVLGGYTF; CDR3 DNA: TGCAGTGCTAGAATGGGCCAGGGAGGTGTTTTGGGTGGCTACACCTTC
clone size: few; CDR3 length: 17; D gene: TRBD1; J gene: TRBJ1-6; V gene: TRBV6-5; CDR3 protein: CASSYDRGGSYNSPLHF; CDR3 DNA: TGTGCCAGCAGTTACGACAGGGGAGGCTCCTATAATTCACCCCTCCACTTT
clone size: .; CDR3 length: 14; D gene: .; J gene: TRBJ2-1; V gene: TRBV24-1; CDR3 protein: CATSDARVYNEQFF; CDR3 DNA: TGTGCCACCAGTGATGCGAGGGTCTACAATGAGCAGTTCTTC
clone size: many; CDR3 length: 13; D gene: .; J gene: TRBJ1-3; V gene: TRBV12-3/TRBV12-4; CDR3 protein: CASSLRVGNTIYF; CDR3 DNA: TGTGCCAGCAGTTTGAGGGTTGGAAACACCATATATTTT
clone size: few; CDR3 length: 13; D gene: .; J gene: TRBJ2-5; V gene: TRBV7-9; CDR3 protein: CASSSHDQETQYF; CDR3 DNA: TGTGCCAGCAGCTCGCACGACCAAGAGACCCAGTACTTC
clone size: few; CDR3 length: 14; D gene: .; J gene: TRBJ2-5; V gene: TRBV4-1; CDR3 protein: CASSQGALVETQYF; CDR3 DNA: TGCGCCAGCAGCCAGGGGGCTTTAGTGGAGACCCAGTACTTC
clone size: .; CDR3 length: 16; D gene: .; J gene: TRBJ2-7; V gene: TRBV15; CDR3 protein: CASSPGVRGSSYEQYF; CDR3 DNA: TGTGCCAGCTCACCAGGTGTCAGGGGCAGCTCCTACGAGCAGTACTTC
clone size: many; CDR3 length: 12; D gene: .; J gene: TRBJ1-2; V gene: TRBV9; CDR3 protein: CASSTNRDGYTF; CDR3 DNA: TGTGCCAGCAGCACGAACAGGGACGGCTACACCTTC